Below, one TCR beta chain is given with its context. The antigen is unknown. The sample belongs to a study of T cell responses to AZD1222 COVID-19 vaccine. Germline V gene data show CDR1 as SGHAT and CDR2 as FQDESV (reference sequence). The CDR3 consists of 12 residues. The V end was cut by 5 bases, the J end by 6 bases, with 10 bases between. Study outcomes and limitations: Repertoire sampling was restricted to post-peak T cell response timepoints. The study identified only a handful of AZD1222 recipients as seropositive at baseline. In a largely white British group with more females than males, clonal diversity was possibly underestimated.

TCRdb keeps only in-frame clones here, not all; method: immunoSEQ multiplex PCR. The sample has about 130,000 clones; around 87% are singletons. The receptor's source is an adult in good health. V gene TRBV11-1 combines with J gene TRBJ1-1; D is perhaps TRBD1 (6 bases). The sequencing here drew on peripheral blood, taken on day 0 of AZD1222 vaccination. This CDR3 is CASSLQGAEAFF. As DNA, the CDR3 is TGTGCCAGCAGCCTACAGGGCGCTGAAGCTTTCTTT.